The clone carrying this T cell receptor (beta chain) has at least ten counts. These data originate in a study of T cells in Graves' hyperthyroidism and ophthalmopathy. The study left out patients who had uncontrolled infection, other autoimmune disease, pregnancy or lactation. RNA transcripts served as the template for amplifying TCR beta CDR3 regions. During a first-round RT-PCR of the TCR CDR3, the HTBI primer set was used. TCRdb reanalysed the multiplex PCR reads using MiXCR and keeps one entry per CDR3 protein. The repertoire includes hundreds of thousands of distinct CDR3 sequences, 11% to 15% of them detected once, and around 23% sits in the top ten. This CDR3 region has 16 residues. The trim removed 4 bases at V and 0 bases at J, leaving 7 bases unmatched. The V gene's germline CDR1 is SGHRS and CDR2 YFSETQ.

The rearrangement uses TRBV5-1 and TRBJ2-1, with 7 bases identical to TRBD2. The sequence derives from a woman aged 25 to 39 with Graves' hyperthyroidism. The sample taken for sequencing was blood. This CDR3 is CASSGREGVSYNEQFF. CDR3 DNA: TGCGCCAGCAGCGGGAGGGAGGGAGTCTCCTACAATGAGCAGTTCTTC.